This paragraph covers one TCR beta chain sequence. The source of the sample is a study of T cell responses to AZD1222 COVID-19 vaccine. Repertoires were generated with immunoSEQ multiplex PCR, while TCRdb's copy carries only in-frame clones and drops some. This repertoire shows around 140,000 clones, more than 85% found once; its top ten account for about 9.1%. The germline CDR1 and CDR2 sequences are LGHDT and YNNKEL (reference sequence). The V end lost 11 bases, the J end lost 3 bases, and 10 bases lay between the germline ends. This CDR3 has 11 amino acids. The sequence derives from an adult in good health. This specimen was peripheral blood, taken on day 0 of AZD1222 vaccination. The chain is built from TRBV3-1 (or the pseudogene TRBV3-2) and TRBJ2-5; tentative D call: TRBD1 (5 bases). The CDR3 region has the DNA TGTGCCGGGGCCAGGGAAGAGACCCAGTACTTC. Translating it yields CAGAREETQYF.